This entry lists 20 T cell receptor beta chains sequenced from one sample in a study of T-cell reconstitution after alpha-beta-depleted transplantation in children. The library targeted TCRbeta and was prepared with unique molecular identifiers. TCRdb redid the calling of the PCR reads with MiXCR, one entry per CDR3 protein. The data show some 460,000 distinct CDR3 sequences, around 15% seen once. The sequencing here drew on PBMCs, mostly from graft donor cells, taken 360 days after TCRalphabeta/CD19-depleted stem cell transplant. Receptor source: a boy in the first two years of life who had a stem cell transplant for Wiskott-Aldrich syndrome, so the T cells may come from the graft donor.

This clonotype came up a few times. The chain carries TRBV2 and TRBJ2-7; the D gene is possibly TRBD1 (5 bases). The V and J ends lost 6 bases and 0 bases respectively, with 15 bases between them. Germline V CDR1 and CDR2: SNHLY, FYNNEI. The CDR3 runs 15 residues. The CDR3 sequence is CASRRTILASYEQYF. The DNA of the CDR3 is TGTGCCAGCAGGAGGACAATTTTGGCCTCCTACGAGCAGTACTTC.

This chain joins TRBV5-1 and TRBJ2-4, with D perhaps matching TRBD2 (5 bases). This CDR3 comprises 16 residues. V gave up 0 bases and J gave up 0 bases, with 10 bases separating them. CDR1 SGHRS and CDR2 YFSETQ come from the germline V gene. The CDR3 DNA reads as TGCGCCAGCAGCTTGGCGGGGATCGTAGCCAAAAACATTCAGTACTTC. Encoded protein: CASSLAGIVAKNIQYF. The whole variable domain, remainder taken from reference TRBV5-1 and TRBJ2-4, is KAGVTQTPRYLIKTRGQQVTLSCSPISGHRSVSWYQQTPGQGLQFLFEYFSETQRNKGNFPGRFSGRQFSNSRSEMNVSTLELGDSALYLCASSLAGIVAKNIQYFGAGTRLSVL.

The table lists this clonotype with a few counts. Here the CDR3 reads CASSLGDRAKDTQYF. The CDR3 nucleotides read TGCGCCAGCAGCTTAGGGGACAGGGCAAAAGATACGCAGTATTTT. V and J are TRBV5-1 and TRBJ2-3; 9 bases agree with TRBD1. The CDR3 is 15 amino acids. CDR1 is SGHRS and CDR2 is YFSETQ in the germline V gene. V was clipped by 2 bases and J by 5 bases; unmatched bases: 6.

This clonotype was detected only a few times. V is TRBV4-3 and J is TRBJ2-3; the match to TRBD2 covers 10 bases. The length of the CDR3 is 16 residues. With 2 bases clipped from V and 3 bases from J, the junction kept 5 bases outside the gene matches. Germline values: CDR1 LGHNA, CDR2 YSLEER. In DNA form, the CDR3 reads TGCGCCAGCAGCCAATTAGCGGGAGGTATAACAGATACGCAGTATTTT. It yields the protein CASSQLAGGITDTQYF.

This clonotype appeared a few times. The gene calls are TRBV7-9 and TRBJ1-2; 7 bases fit TRBD1. Germline CDR1 reads SEHNR; CDR2 reads FQNEAQ (reference sequence). V was pared by 5 bases and J by 4 bases, with 10 bases of the junction left unmatched. The CDR3 totals 15 residues. The CDR3 nucleotides are TGTGCCAGCAGCGATGAGGGGGCGGGAAGCTATGGCTACACCTTC. Translating it yields CASSDEGAGSYGYTF.

CDR3: CASSLSLASSYEQYF. The CDR3 nucleotides are TGTGCCAGCAGTTTATCACTAGCGAGCTCCTACGAGCAGTACTTC. This chain links TRBV27 with TRBJ2-7; 7 nucleotides line up with TRBD2. The CDR3 length is 15 residues. V was pared by 0 bases and J by 0 bases, with 2 bases of the junction left unmatched. Per the germline V gene, CDR1 is MNHEY and CDR2 is SMNVEV (reference sequence).

The genes are TRBV7-2 and TRBJ2-1; TRBD1 aligns across 8 bases. CDR1 is SGHTA and CDR2 is FQGNSA in the germline V gene. The CDR3 has 16 residues. The V segment lost 6 bases and the J segment 4 bases; nucleotides outside the gene matches: 11. The CDR3 bases are TGTGCCAGCAGGGGGGGACAGGTCTCCAAATACAATGAGCAGTTCTTC. It translates to CASRGGQVSKYNEQFF.

The chain has TRBV11-1 and TRBJ2-1, with a weak D call TRBD1 (6 bases). The germline V gene encodes CDR1 SGHAT and CDR2 FQDESV (reference sequence). V was shortened by 4 bases and J by 3 bases, with 22 bases between the two germline ends. The CDR3 extends over 18 amino acids. This CDR3 reads CASSSMGTTPFYYNEQFF. DNA of the CDR3: TGTGCCAGCAGCTCGATGGGGACAACCCCCTTTTACTACAATGAGCAGTTCTTC.

This chain's CDR3 is CASNSNKGSYNEQFF. In DNA, the CDR3 is TGTGCCAGCAATTCAAACAAAGGGTCTTACAATGAGCAGTTCTTC. V usage is TRBV12-3 or TRBV12-4 and J usage is TRBJ2-1; D is ambiguous. V was cut by 7 bases and J by 4 bases, with 17 bases left in between. The CDR3 spans 15 residues.

This clonotype was detected many times. The chain carries TRBV28 and TRBJ2-2, with D hard to call. The CDR3 extends over 13 amino acids. Per the germline V gene, CDR1 is MDHEN and CDR2 is SYDVKM. Trimming took off 8 bases at V and 0 bases at J, with 7 bases between the two ends. The CDR3 loop is CASGTANTGELFF. In nucleotides, the CDR3 is TGTGCCAGCGGCACAGCGAACACCGGGGAGCTGTTTTTT.

The V gene is TRBV12-3 or TRBV12-4, the J gene TRBJ1-1, with no clear D. The CDR3 contains 11 residues. V was cut by 7 bases and J by 0 bases, with 3 bases left in between. The CDR3 nucleotides are TGTGCCAGCATCATGAACACTGAAGCTTTCTTT. Translating it yields CASIMNTEAFF.

The V gene is TRBV4-2, the J gene TRBJ2-2, with unresolved D. This CDR3 region has 14 residues. The V end was cut by 5 bases, the J end by 1 base, with 8 bases between. Germline V gene data show CDR1 as LGHNA and CDR2 as YNFKEQ. The CDR3 protein is CASSARQNTGELFF. The CDR3 DNA is TGTGCCAGCAGCGCCCGACAGAACACCGGGGAGCTGTTTTTT.

This clonotype was observed a few times. V and J are TRBV2 and TRBJ2-5; D might be TRBD2 (5 bases). V gave up 7 bases and J gave up 2 bases, with 11 bases separating them. CDR1 is SNHLY, CDR2 FYNNEI, per germline. This CDR3 has 13 amino acids. CDR3 loop: CASTERRQETQYF. CDR3 coding DNA: TGTGCCAGCACCGAGCGGCGACAAGAGACCCAGTACTTC.

The chain is built from TRBV10-3 and TRBJ1-6; D possibly corresponds to TRBD1 (6 bases). V lost 4 bases and J 8 bases, leaving 18 bases between the germline ends. Germline V CDR1 and CDR2: ENHRY, SYGVKD. There are 16 residues in the CDR3. This chain's CDR3 is CAISGTALKGDSPLHF. In DNA, the CDR3 is TGTGCCATCAGTGGGACAGCCCTTAAGGGGGATTCACCCCTCCACTTT.

This clonotype was observed at least ten times. The chain combines TRBV5-1 with TRBJ2-1; 15 nucleotides match TRBD2. This CDR3 has 18 residues. Germline loops: CDR1 SGHRS, CDR2 YFSETQ. V was clipped by 2 bases and J by 0 bases; unmatched bases: 3. The CDR3 here is CASSLGTSGGSSYNEQFF. DNA for the CDR3: TGCGCCAGCAGCTTAGGGACTAGCGGGGGGTCCTCCTACAATGAGCAGTTCTTC.

The chain has TRBV2 and TRBJ2-7; D unclear. V was shortened by 6 bases and J by 4 bases, with 13 bases between the two germline ends. CDR1 and CDR2 (germline): SNHLY, FYNNEI. The CDR3 spans 13 residues. This CDR3 is CASSQRWLYEQYF. CDR3 nucleotides: TGTGCCAGCAGCCAACGGTGGCTTTACGAGCAGTACTTC.

V usage is TRBV5-8 and J usage is TRBJ2-1; TRBD2 aligns across 13 bases. The germline V gene encodes CDR1 SGHTS and CDR2 YDEGEE. V trimming: 3 bases; J trimming: 3 bases; junction bases outside the gene matches: 6. The CDR3 spans 17 residues. CDR3 amino acids: CASSYPGLAGDYNEQFF. The CDR3 DNA follows: TGTGCCAGCAGCTACCCAGGACTAGCGGGAGACTACAATGAGCAGTTCTTC.

This chain connects TRBV24-1 to TRBJ2-1; maybe TRBD1 (5 bases). This CDR3 has 15 amino acids. Per germline, CDR1 KGHDR and CDR2 SFDVKD. Deletions cut 2 bases from V and 7 bases from J, with 14 bases between. The CDR3 bases are TGTGCCACCAGTGATTCGGCAGGGCATAGGAATGAGCAGTTCTTC. Its translation is CATSDSAGHRNEQFF.

The rearrangement links TRBV12-3 or TRBV12-4 to TRBJ2-1; 8 nucleotides align to TRBD2. V trimming: 3 bases; J trimming: 0 bases; junction bases outside the gene matches: 7. The CDR3 extends over 17 amino acids. The CDR3 DNA reads as TGTGCCAGCAGTTTGGGCGGGGGGTTAGGCTCCTACAATGAGCAGTTCTTC. Amino acids: CASSLGGGLGSYNEQFF.

The chain links TRBV6-4 to TRBJ2-5; the D gene could be TRBD1 or TRBD2 (5 bases each). Germline-derived CDR1 and CDR2 are MRHNA and SNTAGT. The V and J ends lost 3 bases and 1 base respectively, with 15 bases between them. The CDR3 loop spans 16 amino acids. The DNA of the CDR3 is TGTGCCAGCAGTGAAGTTGGATCAGGGACCCAAGAGACCCAGTACTTC. Its translation is CASSEVGSGTQETQYF.